This record concerns one T cell receptor (beta chain) sequence. What antigen it recognizes has not been identified. No much larger clonotype is one base removed from it; base qualities were not supplied. The CDR3 regions of human TCRbeta chains were analyzed by immunosequencing. On the authors' methods: Repertoire TCRs were matched against a reference library of SARS-CoV-2-specific TCRs generated with the MIRA antigen-specificity platform. Breadth meant the fraction of unique TCRs that were SARS-CoV-2-associated, whereas depth meant the fraction of total T cells that were SARS-CoV-2-associated. Each spike-specific TCR was assigned to its reactive spike region and to a CD4 or CD8 class using the MIRA data. Log10-transformed breadth and depth values were compared by one-way ANOVA with Sidak's multiple comparisons tests. TCRdb carries this immuneACCESS record with in-frame sequences only. Its versions omit some clonotypes, under half of them owing to an unresolved V gene in the studies checked, with the rest unexplained. V and J calls and clone size come straight from that table; D and trimming were deduced from the DNA. This sample gives fewer than 150,000 clones in total; roughly 90% of them show up just once. The ten largest clonotypes hold around 1.6% of the sample.

The data originate from a study of T cell responses to AZD1222 COVID-19 vaccine (dated by TCRdb to the early 2020s). As for the study more broadly: AZD1222 recipients whose second dose came at about 4 weeks and those whose second dose came at about 12 weeks were combined into one group, since spike-specific TCR depth and breadth did not differ between the two schedules. TCR sequencing covered roughly 230 trial participants: 200 to 220 given two doses of AZD1222 and approximately 26 given two doses of MenACWY control vaccine. Enrollment into the trials was organized by age into subgroups of 18-55, 56-69 and 70-plus years, and those subgroups contained roughly 160, 29 and 62 TCR-sequenced participants, respectively. The investigation overall reported the following: CD4 TCRs associated with the vaccine covered the entire spike protein, and the dominant responses were in regions 160-218 and 743-854. The 56-69-year group was small, and its depth increase did not reach significance, likely because of low power. Participants were mostly white British, with more females than males. The authors suggested clonal diversity may have been underestimated. Reportedly, almost half of the unique spike-specific TCRs recognized epitopes lying outside the regions that are mutated in the B.1.351 and B.1.1.7 variants. Spike-specific TCR breadth and depth rose significantly after two AZD1222 doses compared with day 0 and with MenACWY recipients. Because no day 14 peak-response samples were available, the repertoires could be characterized only after the peak T cell response. Conclusions about previously exposed vaccinees were limited because only a handful of AZD1222 recipients were SARS-CoV-2 seropositive at baseline.

Counted from cysteine to phenylalanine, this CDR3 has 14 amino acids. Solely the CDR3 DNA is kept, with 42 bases framed from the first base. V drops 4 bases and J drops 0 bases, leaving 7 bases in between. Looking up the germline V gene yields CDR1 SGHTA and CDR2 FQGNSA. This sample's time point label indicates: baseline before first vaccination. Vaccinee samples were obtained from the UK trials COV001 and COV002, which included a single-blind randomized controlled phase 2/3 trial of AZD1222 (ChAdOx1 nCoV-19) in healthy adults. Trial participant PBMC samples were collected at day 0 and day 28 after the second dose for TCRbeta chain sequencing.

The chain couples TRBV7-2 to TRBJ1-5; no D gene call is confident. The material sequenced was peripheral blood, taken on day 0 of AZD1222 vaccination. The clonotype originates from an adult in good health. The bases are TGTGCCAGCAGCTCGGGGATTAGCAATCAGCCCCAGCATTTT. Its translation is CASSSGISNQPQHF.